The 25 T cell receptor beta chains below come from one sample, sequenced in a study of blood T cell repertoires in COVID-19. Assay: immunoSEQ multiplex PCR; the TCRdb copy retains only in-frame clones and omits some. The data hold 130,000 to 150,000 clones, with around four fifths observed a single time. What was sequenced was peripheral blood. These receptors all stem from a middle-aged woman with active or convalescent COVID-19.

The gene calls are TRBV19 and TRBJ1-2; D might be TRBD1 (5 bases). Germline V CDR1 and CDR2: LNHDA, SQIVND (reference sequence). The V and J ends lost 5 bases and 4 bases respectively, with 20 bases between them. This CDR3 region has 16 residues. The CDR3 DNA sequence: TGTGCCAGTAGTGCCGGGAGCGGACCTCAGGGCTATGGCTACACCTTC. Translation: CASSAGSGPQGYGYTF.

Here the CDR3 DNA reads TGCGCCAGCAGCGACGACGGGTACGAGCAGTACTTC. Protein product: CASSDDGYEQYF. V gene TRBV10-2 combines with J gene TRBJ2-7, with unresolved D. From germline, CDR1 is WSHSY and CDR2 SAAADI. The CDR3 contains 12 residues. Trimming pared 6 bases from V and 4 bases from J, leaving 10 bases between.

This clone appeared a single time. V and J are TRBV6-5 and TRBJ1-5; D is unresolved. The CDR3 spans 15 residues. Germline CDR1 and CDR2: MNHEY and SVGAGI. Trimming removed 5 bases from V and 4 bases from J, with 15 bases in between. The CDR3 loop is CASSIGGNPNQPQHF. CDR3 coding DNA: TGTGCCAGCAGTATTGGAGGGAACCCGAATCAGCCCCAGCATTTT.

This chain links TRBV28 with TRBJ1-3; TRBD1 aligns across 9 bases. V was pared by 6 bases and J by 2 bases, with 8 bases of the junction left unmatched. The CDR3 has 16 amino acids. CDR1 and CDR2 (germline): MDHEN, SYDVKM. CDR3 sequence (DNA): TGTGCCAGCAGCACCTCCTGGACAGGGGCTGGAAACACCATATATTTT. The encoded protein is CASSTSWTGAGNTIYF. Supplemented by reference TRBV28 and TRBJ1-3, the full variable domain reads DVKVTQSSRYLVKRTGEKVFLECVQDMDHENMFWYRQDPGLGLRLIYFSYDVKMKEKGDIPEGYSVSREKKERFSLILESASTNQTSMYLCASSTSWTGAGNTIYFGEGSWLTVV.

This clone was recorded once. The J gene is TRBJ2-7, the V gene TRBV6-5, with TRBD1 matching 8 bases. Trimming took 6 bases from V and 5 from J; bases not matched to a gene: 3. Germline assignment: CDR1 MNHEY and CDR2 SVGAGI. This CDR3 comprises 12 residues. The CDR3 bases are TGTGCCAGCAGCGTGACAGGGGACGAGCAGTACTTC. Translated, it gives CASSVTGDEQYF.

The DNA of the CDR3 is TGTGCCAGTAGTCCACAGACAGGGGCCTACGAGCAGTACTTC. As protein: CASSPQTGAYEQYF. The chain couples TRBV19 to TRBJ2-7; 8 nucleotides align to TRBD1. After removal of 5 bases from V and 2 bases from J, the junction contained 5 bases not matched to a gene. The CDR3 length is 14 residues. CDR1 and CDR2 (germline): LNHDA, SQIVND (reference sequence). The complete variable domain, with remaining parts taken from reference TRBV19 and TRBJ2-7, reads DGGITQSPKYLFRKEGQNVTLSCEQNLNHDAMYWYRQDPGQGLRLIYYSQIVNDFQKGDIAEGYSVSREKKESFPLTVTSAQKNPTAFYLCASSPQTGAYEQYFGPGTRLTVT.

The rearrangement joins TRBV20-1 to TRBJ2-7, with 7 nucleotides matching TRBD2. The CDR3 has 15 amino acids. The germline V gene encodes CDR1 DFQATT and CDR2 SNEGSKA (reference sequence). J was trimmed by 0 bases and V by 3 bases; bases with no gene match: 8. The CDR3 sequence: CSASSQRTSSYEQYF. CDR3 nucleotides: TGCAGTGCTAGTTCCCAACGGACTAGCTCCTACGAGCAGTACTTC.

J is TRBJ2-1 and V is TRBV27; D might be TRBD2 (5 bases). The CDR3 length is 18 residues. From germline, CDR1 is MNHEY and CDR2 SMNVEV (reference sequence). Trimming shortened V by 3 bases and J by 0 bases, and 18 bases separated the two germline ends. CDR3 sequence reads: CASSFNPPGRGSYNEQFF. The CDR3 DNA reads TGTGCCAGCAGTTTTAATCCCCCCGGTCGGGGCTCCTACAATGAGCAGTTCTTC.

J is TRBJ1-5 and V is TRBV9; 8 nucleotides match TRBD1. Germline CDR1 reads SGDLS; CDR2 reads YYNGEE. The CDR3 sequence is 15 residues long. J was trimmed by 4 bases and V by 2 bases; bases with no gene match: 5. This CDR3 is CASSVGRGRNQPQHF. Here the CDR3 DNA reads TGTGCCAGCAGCGTGGGCAGGGGGCGGAATCAGCCCCAGCATTTT.

The V gene is TRBV4-1, the J gene TRBJ1-2; maybe TRBD1 (6 bases). The germline V and J ends were trimmed by 1 base and 3 bases, with 15 bases remaining between them. Germline V gene sequence: CDR1 MGHRA, CDR2 YSYEKL. This CDR3 spans 16 amino acids. Written as DNA, the CDR3 is TGCGCCAGCAGCCAAGCTGGTACAGGGTCCGACTATGGCTACACCTTC. Its protein is CASSQAGTGSDYGYTF.

Here the CDR3 reads CASSIDDSPNQPQHF. In DNA form, the CDR3 reads TGTGCCAGTAGTATCGACGACAGCCCGAATCAGCCCCAGCATTTT. The chain employs TRBV19 and TRBJ1-5, with a weak D call TRBD1 (5 bases). The CDR3 sequence is 15 residues long. CDR1 LNHDA and CDR2 SQIVND come from the germline V gene (reference sequence). V was trimmed by 3 bases and J by 4 bases, leaving 13 bases between them.

This rearrangement joins TRBV4-1 to TRBJ2-7; TRBD2 is a possible D gene (6 bases). Trimming stripped 0 bases from V and 0 bases from J, with 12 bases between. This CDR3 is 16 amino acids long. Germline-derived CDR1 and CDR2 are MGHRA and YSYEKL. CDR3 sequence reads: CASSQDAGNPSYEQYF. The CDR3 bases are TGCGCCAGCAGCCAAGACGCGGGAAATCCCTCCTACGAGCAGTACTTC.

The chain links TRBV7-2 to TRBJ1-1; TRBD1 aligns across 8 bases. The CDR3 is made up of 14 amino acids. Germline V lookup: CDR1 SGHTA, CDR2 FQGNSA. Trimming cost V 4 bases and J 5 bases; bases outside gene matches: 6. The CDR3: CASSYAGGWTEAFF. CDR3 sequence (DNA): TGTGCCAGCAGCTACGCAGGGGGCTGGACTGAAGCTTTCTTT.

The chain uses TRBV9 and TRBJ1-1; TRBD1 matches 7 bases. Germline V gene sequence: CDR1 SGDLS, CDR2 YYNGEE. The length of the CDR3 is 13 residues. Trimming took 3 bases from V and 3 from J; bases not matched to a gene: 2. In DNA, the CDR3 is TGTGCCAGCAGCGCACAGGGGCACACTGAAGCTTTCTTT. This sequence encodes CASSAQGHTEAFF.

The V gene is TRBV30, the J gene TRBJ1-2, with 7 positions matching TRBD1. Per the germline V gene, CDR1 is GTSNPN and CDR2 is SVGIG (reference sequence). Trimming took 5 bases from V and 8 from J; bases not matched to a gene: 17. The CDR3 spans 15 residues. DNA for the CDR3: TGTGCCTGGGAAGACTACAGGGGCGCGCCGGCAGGCTACACCTTC. Translation: CAWEDYRGAPAGYTF.

This clone has only one observation. This sequence joins TRBV28 and TRBJ1-5; D gene ambiguous. Germline CDR1 MDHEN, CDR2 SYDVKM. Trimming stripped 5 bases from V and 2 bases from J, with 10 bases between. The CDR3 has 14 residues. The CDR3 coding sequence is TGTGCCAGCAGTCCTGGACTGGGCAATCAGCCCCAGCATTTT. Its translation is CASSPGLGNQPQHF.

This chain links TRBV28 with TRBJ1-5; 7 bases are shared with TRBD1. With 5 bases clipped from V and 9 bases from J, the junction kept 13 bases outside the gene matches. Germline CDR1 reads MDHEN; CDR2 reads SYDVKM. The CDR3 has 15 residues. CDR3 in DNA: TGTGCCAGCAGTCCAAGACAGGGTCCCTTGACGCCCCAGCATTTT. Translation: CASSPRQGPLTPQHF.

The rearrangement joins TRBV27 to TRBJ2-2; 8 nucleotides line up with TRBD1. V was pared by 5 bases and J by 7 bases, with 6 bases of the junction left unmatched. CDR3 length: 14 amino acids. Germline V gene sequence: CDR1 MNHEY, CDR2 SMNVEV (reference sequence). CDR3 sequence reads: CASSPSTGVGELFF. CDR3 coding DNA: TGTGCCAGCAGTCCATCGACAGGGGTCGGGGAGCTGTTTTTT.

A single count supports this clone. The chain joins TRBV7-2 to TRBJ1-1, with D unclear. Germline V lookup: CDR1 SGHTA, CDR2 FQGNSA. The CDR3 sequence is 12 residues long. V lost 1 base, J lost 6 bases, and 6 bases lay in between. The CDR3 region has the DNA TGTGCCAGCAGCTTAGGCCGAGCTGAAGCTTTCTTT. Protein: CASSLGRAEAFF.

The chain carries TRBV29-1 and TRBJ1-2, with no clear D. The CDR3 totals 12 residues. The ends were cut back, 3 bases at V and 7 bases at J, with 12 bases in the middle. Germline CDR1 and CDR2: SQVTM and ANQGSEA. CDR3: CSVDPLLSGYTF. The CDR3 DNA sequence: TGCAGCGTTGATCCACTACTTTCTGGCTACACCTTC.

The chain is built from TRBV20-1 and TRBJ2-5; D is perhaps TRBD1 (5 bases). The V and J ends lost 2 bases and 5 bases respectively, with 6 bases between them. CDR1 is DFQATT and CDR2 is SNEGSKA in the germline V gene (reference sequence). The CDR3 has 11 amino acids. The CDR3 nucleotides are TGCAGTGCTAGACAGGGTGAGACCCAGTACTTC. The encoded protein is CSARQGETQYF.

This clone has a handful of counts. This sequence joins TRBV11-2 and TRBJ1-2; D perhaps matches TRBD1 (5 bases). The CDR3 is made up of 16 amino acids. The V and J ends lost 1 base and 1 base respectively, with 13 bases between them. CDR1 and CDR2 (germline): SGHAT, FQNNGV. CDR3 amino acids: CASSLVKGKNNYGYTF. Written as DNA, the CDR3 is TGTGCCAGCAGCTTAGTGAAGGGGAAAAATAACTATGGCTACACCTTC.

J is TRBJ1-4 and V is TRBV3-1 (or the pseudogene TRBV3-2); D not certain. CDR1 LGHDT and CDR2 YNNKEL come from the germline V gene (reference sequence). The V end was cut by 0 bases, the J end by 13 bases, with 12 bases between. There are 13 residues in the CDR3. The CDR3 loop is CASSQEKFSALFF. DNA of the CDR3: TGTGCCAGCAGCCAAGAAAAGTTCAGCGCACTGTTTTTT.

This clone was recorded once. The genes are TRBV9 and TRBJ2-3; 7 positions match TRBD1. The CDR3 is 15 amino acids. The V segment lost 1 base and the J segment 3 bases; nucleotides outside the gene matches: 5. The germline V gene has CDR1 SGDLS and CDR2 YYNGEE. As DNA, the CDR3 is TGTGCCAGCAGCGTATTTCCAGGGGGAACAGATACGCAGTATTTT. It codes for CASSVFPGGTDTQYF.

The chain joins TRBV12-3 or TRBV12-4 to TRBJ2-7; D gene unclear. Trimming removed 3 bases from V and 3 bases from J, with 6 bases in between. The CDR3 consists of 12 residues. CDR3 sequence (DNA): TGTGCCAGCAGTTTTAAAATCTACGAGCAGTACTTC. This sequence encodes CASSFKIYEQYF.